What follows is one TCR beta chain and its context. The record originates from a study of technical replicates of blood from a few donors. V was trimmed by 6 bases and J by 4 bases, leaving 9 bases between them. CDR3 size: 12 residues. Germline V CDR1 and CDR2: SNHLY, FYNNEI. Sequencing was performed with immunoSEQ multiplex PCR; in TCRdb, only in-frame clones are kept and a portion is missing. The sample lists roughly 13,000 clones, around 80% occurring once. The specimen was PBMCs. The rearrangement joins TRBV2 to TRBJ2-5; tentative D call: TRBD1 (5 bases). The source is a human donor in good health. The CDR3 DNA follows: TGTGCCAGCAGCGCAGGGTCAGAGACCCAGTACTTC. Translation: CASSAGSETQYF. The complete variable domain, with remaining parts taken from reference TRBV2 and TRBJ2-5, reads EPEVTQTPSHQVTQMGQEVILRCVPISNHLYFYWYRQILGQKVEFLVSFYNNEISEKSEIFDDQFSVERPDGSNFTLKIRSTKLEDSAMYFCASSAGSETQYFGPGTRLLVL.